The next 21 T cell receptor beta chains were all read from a single sample in a study of T cell repertoires in cytomegalovirus infection. These receptors have no identified antigens. TCRdb fed the reads into MiXCR, producing one record per CDR3 protein. Altogether 200,000 or so distinct CDR3 sequences are present, about 38% being singletons, with the ten largest covering approximately 60%. The sequences come from CD8+ T cells from cultured PBMCs, collected from culture after CMV antigen stimulation. All receptors derive from a human donor in good health (CMV status not recorded). Some clones in this sample may be carry-over from other donors' samples.

This rearrangement joins TRBV29-1 to TRBJ2-7; 7 nucleotides line up with TRBD1. Germline loops: CDR1 SQVTM, CDR2 ANQGSEA. V lost 8 bases and J lost 0; bases outside the gene matches: 4. CDR3 length: 12 amino acids. This chain's CDR3 is CSLRDSSYEQYF. CDR3 DNA sequence: TGCAGCCTTCGGGACAGCTCCTACGAGCAGTACTTC.

This clonotype was seen a few times. DNA of the CDR3: TGCAGCGTTGACAGGGAAGCAAGCACAGATACGCAGTATTTT. Encoded protein: CSVDREASTDTQYF. The chain joins TRBV29-1 to TRBJ2-3; weak D call: TRBD1 (5 bases). V was cut by 3 bases and J by 0 bases, with 10 bases left in between. Looked up from germline, CDR1 is SQVTM and CDR2 is ANQGSEA. The CDR3 is made up of 14 amino acids.

The rearrangement links TRBV7-4 to TRBJ2-6, with D tentatively TRBD1 or TRBD2 (6 bases each). The V gene's germline CDR1 is SGHVT and CDR2 SQSDAQ. V lost 1 base, J lost 3 bases, and 16 bases lay in between. CDR3 length equals 18 residues. CDR3 region: CASSLDDRGPGGANVLTF. The DNA for the CDR3 is TGTGCCAGCAGCTTAGATGATCGGGGGCCTGGTGGGGCCAACGTCCTGACTTTC.

A few counts support this clonotype. This chain links TRBV11-1 with TRBJ2-7, with D unresolved. The CDR3 loop spans 13 amino acids. V was pared by 6 bases and J by 2 bases, with 11 bases between. Germline assignment: CDR1 SGHAT and CDR2 FQDESV (reference sequence). The CDR3 DNA follows: TGTGCCAGCAGTTTCGGGCCGACCTACGAGCAGTACTTC. Encoded protein: CASSFGPTYEQYF.

The chain employs TRBV25-1 and TRBJ1-1; the D is unclear. The germline CDR1 and CDR2 sequences are MGHDK and SYGVNS. The CDR3 sequence is 14 residues long. V was trimmed by 10 bases and J by 4 bases, leaving 19 bases between them. The CDR3 DNA reads TGTGCCACCACCTGCCGGGTCCCCCTCACTGAAGCTTTCTTT. Encoded protein: CATTCRVPLTEAFF. Variable domain in full (rest from reference TRBV25-1 and TRBJ1-1): EADIYQTPRYLVIGTGKKITLECSQTMGHDKMYWYQQDPGMELHLIHYSYGVNSTEKGDLSSESTVSRIRTEHFPLTLESARPSHTSQYLCATTCRVPLTEAFFGQGTRLTVV.

The chain uses TRBV27 and TRBJ2-7; D gene uncertain. This CDR3 has 15 residues. Germline CDR1 is MNHEY and CDR2 is SMNVEV (reference sequence). V shed 4 bases and J shed 2 bases, with 15 bases lying between them. The CDR3 here is CASSSRWQFPYEQYF. As DNA, the CDR3 is TGTGCCAGCAGTTCCCGTTGGCAGTTCCCCTACGAGCAGTACTTC.

V gene TRBV7-6 combines with J gene TRBJ2-7, with D hard to call. From germline, CDR1 is SGHVS and CDR2 FNYEAQ. V was cut by 10 bases and J by 5 bases, with 12 bases left in between. This CDR3 has 11 residues. The CDR3 spells CATRTVDEQYF. DNA of the CDR3: TGTGCCACCCGAACGGTAGACGAGCAGTACTTC.

The chain links TRBV4-2 to TRBJ2-1, with D unresolved. Germline CDR1 reads LGHNA; CDR2 reads YNFKEQ. V lost 0 bases and J lost 2, with 14 bases in between. CDR3 length equals 17 residues. CDR3: CASSQDAPLHPYNEQFF. In nucleotides, the CDR3 is TGTGCCAGCAGCCAAGACGCACCCTTACATCCCTACAATGAGCAGTTCTTC.

The gene calls are TRBV7-3 and TRBJ2-1; 8 nucleotides line up with TRBD2. The CDR3 has 17 amino acids. CDR1 is SGHTA, CDR2 FQGTGA, per germline. With V trimmed by 5 bases and J by 6 bases, 15 bases remained unmatched. This CDR3 is CASSPVRGSGGINEQFF. The CDR3 DNA sequence: TGTGCCAGCAGCCCGGTAAGAGGCAGCGGGGGAATCAATGAGCAGTTCTTC.

V and J are TRBV11-2 and TRBJ2-7, with D possibly being TRBD2 (5 bases). CDR1 is SGHAT, CDR2 FQNNGV, per germline. The CDR3 totals 11 residues. V was clipped by 4 bases and J by 9 bases, with 10 bases between them. The CDR3 reads CASSYSEGQYF. For the CDR3, the DNA is TGTGCCAGCAGCTACTCAGAGGGGCAGTACTTC.

This chain links TRBV2 with TRBJ1-1, with unresolved D. This CDR3 region has 13 residues. Deletions cut 2 bases from V and 7 bases from J, with 11 bases between. Germline CDR1 and CDR2: SNHLY and FYNNEI. CDR3 amino acids: CASSELVTDEAFF. CDR3 sequence (DNA): TGTGCCAGCAGTGAACTAGTGACGGATGAAGCTTTCTTT.

At least ten counts were recorded for this clonotype. The chain uses TRBV14 and TRBJ1-2; TRBD1 matches 7 bases. CDR3 size: 13 residues. The germline V gene has CDR1 SGHDN and CDR2 FVKESK. Trimming removed 4 bases from V and 3 bases from J; junction bases left unmatched: 2. CDR3 residues: CASSPGQDYGYTF. In DNA, the CDR3 is TGTGCCAGCAGCCCCGGACAGGACTATGGCTACACCTTC.

This rearrangement joins TRBV28 to TRBJ1-1; tentative D call: TRBD1 (5 bases). CDR1 is MDHEN and CDR2 is SYDVKM in the germline V gene. The CDR3 totals 13 residues. V was clipped by 8 bases and J by 8 bases, with 18 bases between them. As DNA, the CDR3 is TGTGCCAGCGGTCTGAATGGGGGACGGGAAGCTTTCTTT. This translates into CASGLNGGREAFF.

This clonotype was detected a few times. The chain carries TRBV27 and TRBJ1-2; 8 bases align to TRBD1. Germline assignment: CDR1 MNHEY and CDR2 SMNVEV (reference sequence). V was pared by 5 bases and J by 6 bases, with 8 bases of the junction left unmatched. The CDR3 runs to 14 residues. This CDR3 is CASSPRDRRNGYTF. The CDR3 nucleotides read TGTGCCAGCAGTCCACGGGACAGGCGAAATGGCTACACCTTC.

In this sample, this clonotype turned up many times. This rearrangement joins TRBV7-4 to TRBJ2-1; possibly TRBD1 or TRBD2 for D (5 bases each). V was cut by 5 bases and J by 2 bases, with 25 bases left in between. Per the germline V gene, CDR1 is SGHVT and CDR2 is SQSDAQ. The CDR3 is 19 amino acids. CDR3 DNA sequence: TGTGCCAGCAGCCCACAATTGAGCTGGGGTGGGACGACCTACAATGAGCAGTTCTTC. As protein: CASSPQLSWGGTTYNEQFF.

The V call is TRBV11-2, the J call TRBJ2-1, with 11 bases that match TRBD2. The CDR3 sequence is 13 residues long. Germline CDR1 and CDR2: SGHAT and FQNNGV. Trimming took 5 bases from V and 8 from J; bases not matched to a gene: 2. CDR3 amino acids: CASSMGLADEQFF. The CDR3, as DNA: TGTGCCAGCAGCATGGGACTAGCGGATGAGCAGTTCTTC.

This clonotype was observed a handful of times. The rearrangement links TRBV20-1 to TRBJ2-7; 8 bases are shared with TRBD2. J gave up 0 bases and V 6 bases, and 10 bases lay outside the gene matches. The CDR3 has 15 residues. Germline CDR1 and CDR2: DFQATT and SNEGSKA (reference sequence). The CDR3 loop reads CSAPRAGGSSYEQYF. DNA of the CDR3: TGCAGTGCCCCCCGCGCGGGGGGTAGCTCCTACGAGCAGTACTTC.

V usage is TRBV27 and J usage is TRBJ2-7, with 11 bases that match TRBD2. Germline V gene data show CDR1 as MNHEY and CDR2 as SMNVEV (reference sequence). With V trimmed by 2 bases and J by 2 bases, 11 bases remained unmatched. There are 18 residues in the CDR3. The CDR3 here is CASSLGPRLAGITYEQYF. For the CDR3, the DNA is TGTGCCAGCAGTTTAGGGCCCAGACTAGCGGGGATAACCTACGAGCAGTACTTC.

This clonotype showed up just once. The chain uses TRBV7-6 and TRBJ2-1; 8 nucleotides line up with TRBD2. Germline V gene lookup returns CDR1 SGHVS and CDR2 FNYEAQ. The CDR3 consists of 16 residues. J gave up 5 bases and V 4 bases, and 10 bases lay outside the gene matches. The CDR3 DNA reads TGTGCCAGCAGCTCGCAACCGGGAGGGCCGAACAATGAGCAGTTCTTC. It codes for CASSSQPGGPNNEQFF.

The chain joins TRBV7-3 to TRBJ2-3, with 10 bases that match TRBD1. The CDR3 contains 18 residues. Trimming removed 5 bases from V and 0 bases from J; junction bases left unmatched: 11. Germline V lookup: CDR1 SGHTA, CDR2 FQGTGA. The CDR3 reads CASSPEGQGTSSTDTQYF. The CDR3 coding sequence is TGTGCCAGCAGCCCCGAGGGACAGGGGACTTCTAGCACAGATACGCAGTATTTT.

This clonotype appeared a few times. The chain links TRBV2 to TRBJ1-6; tentative D call: TRBD1 (5 bases). The CDR3 is 13 residues long. From germline, CDR1 is SNHLY and CDR2 FYNNEI. Trimming took off 8 bases at V and 7 bases at J, with 12 bases between the two ends. The CDR3 loop reads CASGRDVNSPLHF. CDR3 in DNA: TGTGCCAGCGGTCGGGACGTAAATTCACCCCTCCACTTT. Looking up the rest from reference TRBV2 and TRBJ1-6 gives the full variable domain: EPEVTQTPSHQVTQMGQEVILRCVPISNHLYFYWYRQILGQKVEFLVSFYNNEISEKSEIFDDQFSVERPDGSNFTLKIRSTKLEDSAMYFCASGRDVNSPLHFGNGTRLTVT.